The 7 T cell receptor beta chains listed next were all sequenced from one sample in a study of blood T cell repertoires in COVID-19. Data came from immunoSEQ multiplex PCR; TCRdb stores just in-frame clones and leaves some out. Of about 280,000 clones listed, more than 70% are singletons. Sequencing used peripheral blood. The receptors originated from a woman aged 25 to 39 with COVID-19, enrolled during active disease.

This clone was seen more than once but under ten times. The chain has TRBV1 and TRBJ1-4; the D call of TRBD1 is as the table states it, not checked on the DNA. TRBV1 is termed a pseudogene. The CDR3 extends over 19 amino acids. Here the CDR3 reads CTSSQRATGQITTNEKLFF. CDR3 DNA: TGCACCAGCAGCCAGAGAGCTACAGGGCAAATTACAACTAATGAAAAACTGTTTTTT.

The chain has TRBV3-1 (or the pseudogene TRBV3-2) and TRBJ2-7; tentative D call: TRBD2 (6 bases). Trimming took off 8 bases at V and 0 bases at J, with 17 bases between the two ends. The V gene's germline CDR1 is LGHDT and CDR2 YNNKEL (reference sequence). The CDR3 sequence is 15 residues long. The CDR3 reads CASGGGDVSSYEQYF. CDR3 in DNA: TGTGCCAGCGGAGGAGGGGACGTCAGCTCCTACGAGCAGTACTTC.

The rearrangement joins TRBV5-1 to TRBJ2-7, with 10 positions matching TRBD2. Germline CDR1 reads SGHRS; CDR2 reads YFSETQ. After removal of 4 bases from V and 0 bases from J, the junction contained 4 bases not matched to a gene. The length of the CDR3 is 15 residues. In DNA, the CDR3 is TGCGCCAGCAGCCCGCGGACTAGCGGCTCCTACGAGCAGTACTTC. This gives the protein CASSPRTSGSYEQYF.

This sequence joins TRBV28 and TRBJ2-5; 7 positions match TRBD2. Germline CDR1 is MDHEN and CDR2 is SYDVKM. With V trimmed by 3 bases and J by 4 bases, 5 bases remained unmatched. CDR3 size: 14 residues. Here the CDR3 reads CASSFWGGGETQYF. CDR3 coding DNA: TGTGCCAGCAGTTTTTGGGGCGGGGGAGAGACCCAGTACTTC.

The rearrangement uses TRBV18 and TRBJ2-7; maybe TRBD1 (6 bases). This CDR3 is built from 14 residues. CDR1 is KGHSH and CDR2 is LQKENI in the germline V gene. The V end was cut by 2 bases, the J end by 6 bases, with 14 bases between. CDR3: CASSPTGFVGEQYF. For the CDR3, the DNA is TGTGCCAGCTCACCAACAGGGTTCGTCGGCGAGCAGTACTTC.

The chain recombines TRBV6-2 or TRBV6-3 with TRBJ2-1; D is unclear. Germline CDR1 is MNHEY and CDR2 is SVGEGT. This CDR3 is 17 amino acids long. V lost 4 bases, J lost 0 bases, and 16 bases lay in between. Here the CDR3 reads CASSSYAIARSYNEQFF. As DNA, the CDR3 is TGTGCCAGCAGTTCCTACGCGATAGCCCGCTCCTACAATGAGCAGTTCTTC.

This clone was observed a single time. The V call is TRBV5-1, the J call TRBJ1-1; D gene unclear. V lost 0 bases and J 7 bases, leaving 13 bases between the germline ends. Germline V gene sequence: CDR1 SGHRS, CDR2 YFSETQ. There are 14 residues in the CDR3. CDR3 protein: CASSLEGVYGEAFF. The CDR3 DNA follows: TGCGCCAGCAGCTTGGAGGGAGTGTATGGTGAAGCTTTCTTT.